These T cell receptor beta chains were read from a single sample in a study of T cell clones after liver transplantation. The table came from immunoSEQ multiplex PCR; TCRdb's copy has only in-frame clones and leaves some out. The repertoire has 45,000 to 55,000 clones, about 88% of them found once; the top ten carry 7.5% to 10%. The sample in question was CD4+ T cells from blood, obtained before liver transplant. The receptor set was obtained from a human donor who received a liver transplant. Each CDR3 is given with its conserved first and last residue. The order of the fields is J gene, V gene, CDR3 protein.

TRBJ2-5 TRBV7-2 CASSLASAGAGETQYF
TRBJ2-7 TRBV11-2 CASSTGTSAYEQYF
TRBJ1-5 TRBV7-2 CASSLKGGQPQHF
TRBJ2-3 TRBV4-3 CASSQGAGTGSGTQYF
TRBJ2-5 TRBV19 CASSIRLQETQYF
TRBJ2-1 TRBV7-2 CASTAQGRHEQFF
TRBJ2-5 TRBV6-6 CASGGGTRETQYF
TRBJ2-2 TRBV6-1 CASSETVHGELFF
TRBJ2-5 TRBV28 CASSLGTSGKVETQYF
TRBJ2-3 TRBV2 CASLVGTDTQYF
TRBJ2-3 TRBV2 CASSEASIGLSTDTQYF
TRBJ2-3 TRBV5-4 CASSLAGGDTQYF
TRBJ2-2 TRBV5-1 CASRPGTGGELFF